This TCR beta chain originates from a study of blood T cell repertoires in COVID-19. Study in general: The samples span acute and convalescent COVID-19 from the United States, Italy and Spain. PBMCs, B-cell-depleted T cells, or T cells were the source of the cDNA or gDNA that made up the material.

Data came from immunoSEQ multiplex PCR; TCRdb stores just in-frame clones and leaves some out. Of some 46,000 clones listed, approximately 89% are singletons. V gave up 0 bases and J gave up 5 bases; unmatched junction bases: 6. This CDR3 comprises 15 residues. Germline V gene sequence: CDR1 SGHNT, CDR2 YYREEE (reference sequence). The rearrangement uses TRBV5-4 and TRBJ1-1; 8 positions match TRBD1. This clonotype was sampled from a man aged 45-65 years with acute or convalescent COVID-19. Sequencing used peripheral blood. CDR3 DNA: TGTGCCAGCAGCTTGGTGCAGGGGGCGGGGACTGAAGCTTTCTTT. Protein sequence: CASSLVQGAGTEAFF.